Below are 2 T cell receptor beta chains sequenced from a single sample in a study of cytomegalovirus exposure and HLA in healthy donors. Sequenced by immunoSEQ multiplex PCR; TCRdb stores in-frame clones only, minus some. This sample has about 160,000 clones, with just under 85% found just once. Sequencing was done on a sample of PBMCs. Receptor source: a man aged 30 to 39 in good health and CMV-seropositive.

The gene calls are TRBV14 and TRBJ2-7, with D possibly matching TRBD1 (5 bases). Trimming pared 1 base from V and 0 bases from J, leaving 13 bases between. The CDR3 is 16 residues long. The V gene's germline CDR1 is SGHDN and CDR2 FVKESK. CDR3 DNA sequence: TGTGCCAGCAGCCAAGGACACAGGAAATCCTCCTACGAGCAGTACTTC. It codes for CASSQGHRKSSYEQYF.

The chain carries TRBV7-9 and TRBJ2-7, with a possible D match to TRBD1 (6 bases). The CDR3 loop spans 15 amino acids. Trimming removed 6 bases at V and 0 bases at J, with 15 bases between. Per the germline V gene, CDR1 is SEHNR and CDR2 is FQNEAQ (reference sequence). The CDR3, as DNA: TGTGCCAGCAGTGATTACAGGGTCCTCTCCTACGAGCAGTACTTC. The encoded protein is CASSDYRVLSYEQYF.